This T cell receptor beta chain was profiled in a study of cytomegalovirus exposure and HLA in healthy donors. Overall study context: There were 350 to 400 genotyped donors. Of these, roughly 84% fell in the genetic ancestry cluster associated with self-reported Caucasian donors.

In germline, CDR1 is GTSNPN, CDR2 SVGIG (reference sequence). Trimming cost V 4 bases and J 2 bases, with 14 bases left between them. The CDR3 totals 15 residues. Primers: 60 Vbeta forward and 13 Jbeta reverse. Assay used: immunoSEQ multiplex PCR; TCRdb lists only in-frame clones, some missing. The sample carries 200,000 to 250,000 clones, over 65% recorded once. About this clone: As yet, its antigen is unknown.

The study's findings and limits: CMV serostatus was the sole immune exposure data available.

The chain links TRBV30 to TRBJ1-4; TRBD1 is a possible D gene (6 bases). The source material was PBMCs. The clonotype was recovered from a woman aged 60-70 years in good health and CMV-seropositive. The chain's CDR3 is CAWNSGQTTNEKLFF. CDR3 DNA: TGTGCCTGGAACTCCGGACAGACTACTAATGAAAAACTGTTTTTT.